The clone carrying this T cell receptor (beta chain) has just a few counts. Antigen specificity is unknown. This entry is derived from a study of T cell repertoires in cytomegalovirus infection. Broader study findings: What dominated the ex vivo response were HLA-C-restricted CMV-specific TCR beta clonotypes.

One entry per CDR3 protein, called by TCRdb with MiXCR from the reads. Of 200,000 to 250,000 distinct CDR3 sequences listed, about 20% were seen once; the top ten hold roughly 20%. The V gene's germline CDR1 is MDHEN and CDR2 SYDVKM. Trimming took off 5 bases at V and 5 bases at J, with 21 bases between the two ends. The CDR3 has 16 residues. The sample comprised CD8+ T cells from PBMCs. The chain is built from TRBV28 and TRBJ2-5, with D possibly matching TRBD1 (6 bases). This TCR was sampled from a human donor in good health (CMV status not recorded). Some clones in this sample may be carry-over from other donors' samples. CDR3 amino acids: CASSQGLGGIRETQYF. The CDR3 DNA reads TGTGCCAGCAGTCAGGGGCTTGGGGGAATAAGGGAGACCCAGTACTTC.